The present TCR beta chain was sequenced within a study of response to subunit inactivated influenza vaccine. Germline values: CDR1 SGDLS, CDR2 YYNGEE. This CDR3 has 16 amino acids. Trimming shortened V by 0 bases and J by 0 bases, and 10 bases separated the two germline ends. Via MiXCR, TCRdb re-called the RT-PCR reads, giving one row per CDR3 protein. The sample records over 800,000 distinct CDR3 sequences, approximately 21% being singletons. This clonotype was counted between two and nine times. The chain links TRBV9 to TRBJ2-1; D gene ambiguous. This sequence was found in a man aged 50-59 years who received an inactivated influenza vaccine. Sample: PBMCs from blood, taken roughly 5 days after vaccination. This CDR3 reads CASSVEGESSYNEQFF. CDR3 DNA: TGTGCCAGCAGCGTAGAAGGAGAGAGCTCCTACAATGAGCAGTTCTTC.